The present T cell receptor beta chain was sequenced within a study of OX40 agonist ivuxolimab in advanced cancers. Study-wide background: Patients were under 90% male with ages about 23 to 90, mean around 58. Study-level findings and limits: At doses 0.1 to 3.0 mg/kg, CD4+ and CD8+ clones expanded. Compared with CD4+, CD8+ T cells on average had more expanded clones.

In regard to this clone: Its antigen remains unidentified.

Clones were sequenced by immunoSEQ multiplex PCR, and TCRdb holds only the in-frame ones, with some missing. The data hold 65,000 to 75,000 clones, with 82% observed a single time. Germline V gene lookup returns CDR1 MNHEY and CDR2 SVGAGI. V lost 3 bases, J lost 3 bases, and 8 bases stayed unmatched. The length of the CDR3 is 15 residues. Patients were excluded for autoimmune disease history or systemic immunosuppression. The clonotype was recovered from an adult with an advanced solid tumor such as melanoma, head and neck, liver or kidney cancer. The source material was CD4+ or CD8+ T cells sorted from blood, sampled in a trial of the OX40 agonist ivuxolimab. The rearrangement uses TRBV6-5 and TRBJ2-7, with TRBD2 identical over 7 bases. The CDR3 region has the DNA TGTGCCAGCAGTTATGGCTTGGGGGGGTACTACGAGCAGTACTTC. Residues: CASSYGLGGYYEQYF.